This T cell receptor (beta chain) came from a study of response to subunit inactivated influenza vaccine. The V gene's germline CDR1 is MNHEY and CDR2 SMNVEV (reference sequence). The CDR3 covers 14 residues. V was pared by 5 bases and J by 14 bases, with 16 bases of the junction left unmatched. TCRdb called the RT-PCR reads again in MiXCR, with one record for every CDR3 protein. The table shows over 400,000 distinct CDR3 sequences, with approximately 9.9% occurring only once. V gene TRBV27 combines with J gene TRBJ2-5; TRBD2 aligns across 8 bases. The sequence derives from a man aged 50 to 59 who received an inactivated influenza vaccine. The material was PBMCs from blood, obtained about 40 days after vaccination. CDR3 region: CASSPGSSGALSYF. The CDR3 nucleotides are TGTGCCAGCAGTCCCGGTAGTAGCGGGGCTTTATCATACTTC.